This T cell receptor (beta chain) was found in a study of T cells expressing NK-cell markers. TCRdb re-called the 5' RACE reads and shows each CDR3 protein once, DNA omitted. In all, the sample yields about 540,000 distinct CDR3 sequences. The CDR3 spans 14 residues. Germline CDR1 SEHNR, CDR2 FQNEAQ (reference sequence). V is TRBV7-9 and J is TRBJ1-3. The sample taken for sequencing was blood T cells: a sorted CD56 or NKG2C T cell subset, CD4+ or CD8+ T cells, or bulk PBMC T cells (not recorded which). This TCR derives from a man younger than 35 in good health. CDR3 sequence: CATGVAEPGNTIYF.